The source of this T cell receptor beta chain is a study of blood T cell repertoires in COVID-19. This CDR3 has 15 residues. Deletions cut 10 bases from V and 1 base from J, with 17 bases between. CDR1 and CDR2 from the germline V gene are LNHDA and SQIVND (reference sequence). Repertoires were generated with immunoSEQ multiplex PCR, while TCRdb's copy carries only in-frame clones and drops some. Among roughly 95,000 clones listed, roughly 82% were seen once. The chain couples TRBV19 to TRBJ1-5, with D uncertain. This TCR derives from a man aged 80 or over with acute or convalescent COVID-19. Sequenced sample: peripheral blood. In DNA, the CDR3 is TGTGCCACCAAACCCCAGGTACTGAGCAATCAGCCCCAGCATTTT. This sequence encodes CATKPQVLSNQPQHF.